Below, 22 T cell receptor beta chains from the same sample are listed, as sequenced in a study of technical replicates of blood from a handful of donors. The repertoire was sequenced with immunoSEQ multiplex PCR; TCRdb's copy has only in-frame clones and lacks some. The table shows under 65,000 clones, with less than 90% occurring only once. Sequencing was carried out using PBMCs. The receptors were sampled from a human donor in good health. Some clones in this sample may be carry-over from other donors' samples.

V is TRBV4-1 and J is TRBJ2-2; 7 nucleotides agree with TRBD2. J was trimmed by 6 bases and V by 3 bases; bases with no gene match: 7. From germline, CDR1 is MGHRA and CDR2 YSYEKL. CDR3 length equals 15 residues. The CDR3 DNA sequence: TGCGCCAGCAGCCACCCCGGACTAGGTCCCGGGGAGCTGTTTTTT. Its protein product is CASSHPGLGPGELFF.

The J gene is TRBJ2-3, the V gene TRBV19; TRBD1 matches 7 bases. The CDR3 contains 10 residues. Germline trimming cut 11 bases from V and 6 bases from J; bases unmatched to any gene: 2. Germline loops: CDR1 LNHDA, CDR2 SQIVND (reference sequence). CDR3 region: CAGRGDTQYF. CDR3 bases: TGTGCCGGCAGGGGGGATACGCAGTATTTT. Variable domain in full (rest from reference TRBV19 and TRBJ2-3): DGGITQSPKYLFRKEGQNVTLSCEQNLNHDAMYWYRQDPGQGLRLIYYSQIVNDFQKGDIAEGYSVSREKKESFPLTVTSAQKNPTAFYLCAGRGDTQYFGPGTRLTVL.

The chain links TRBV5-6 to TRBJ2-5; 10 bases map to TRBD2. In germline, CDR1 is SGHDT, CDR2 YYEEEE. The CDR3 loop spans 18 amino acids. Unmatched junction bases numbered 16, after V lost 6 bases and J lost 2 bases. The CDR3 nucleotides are TGTGCCAGCACCCAACTCACCTCACTAGCGGGGTATCAAGAGACCCAGTACTTC. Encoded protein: CASTQLTSLAGYQETQYF.

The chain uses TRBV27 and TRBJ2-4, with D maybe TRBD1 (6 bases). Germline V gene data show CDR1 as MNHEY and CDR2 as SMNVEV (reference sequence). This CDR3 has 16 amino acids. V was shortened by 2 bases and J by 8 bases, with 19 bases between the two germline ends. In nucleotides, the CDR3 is TGTGCCAGCAGTTTAACCGGAGGTCTACAGGGACACATTCAGTACTTC. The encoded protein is CASSLTGGLQGHIQYF.

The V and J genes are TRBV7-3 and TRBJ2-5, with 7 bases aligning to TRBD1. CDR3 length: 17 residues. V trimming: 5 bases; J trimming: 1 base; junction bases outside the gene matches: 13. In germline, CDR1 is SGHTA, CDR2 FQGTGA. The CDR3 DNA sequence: TGTGCCAGCAGCCTAAACCCCCCTGGGACAGCCCAAGAGACCCAGTACTTC. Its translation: CASSLNPPGTAQETQYF. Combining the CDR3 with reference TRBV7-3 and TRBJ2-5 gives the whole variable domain GAGVSQTPSNKVTEKGKYVELRCDPISGHTALYWYRQSLGQGPEFLIYFQGTGAADDSGLPNDRFFAVRPEGSVSTLKIQRTERGDSAVYLCASSLNPPGTAQETQYFGPGTRLLVL.

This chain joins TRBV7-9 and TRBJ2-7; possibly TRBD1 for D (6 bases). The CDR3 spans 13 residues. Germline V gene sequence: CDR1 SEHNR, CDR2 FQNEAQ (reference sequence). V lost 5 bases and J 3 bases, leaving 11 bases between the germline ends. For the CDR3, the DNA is TGTGCCAGCAGCCCAGGGGCTAACTACGAGCAGTACTTC. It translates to CASSPGANYEQYF.

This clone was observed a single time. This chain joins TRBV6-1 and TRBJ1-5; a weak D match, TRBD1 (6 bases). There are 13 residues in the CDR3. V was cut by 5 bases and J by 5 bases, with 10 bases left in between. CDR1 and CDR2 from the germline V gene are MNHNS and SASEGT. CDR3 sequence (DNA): TGTGCCAGCAGTCCACAGGGTTATCAGCCCCAGCATTTT. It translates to CASSPQGYQPQHF.

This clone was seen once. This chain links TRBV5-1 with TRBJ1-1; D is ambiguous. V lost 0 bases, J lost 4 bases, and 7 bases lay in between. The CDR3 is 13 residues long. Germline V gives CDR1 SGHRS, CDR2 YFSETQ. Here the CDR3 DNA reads TGCGCCAGCAGCTTGGACCCGGGCACTGAAGCTTTCTTT. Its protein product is CASSLDPGTEAFF.

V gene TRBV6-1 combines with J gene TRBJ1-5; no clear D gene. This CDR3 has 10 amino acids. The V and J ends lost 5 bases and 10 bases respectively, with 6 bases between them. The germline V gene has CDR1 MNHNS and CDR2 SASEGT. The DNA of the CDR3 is TGTGCCAGCAGTAGCTACCCCCAGCATTTT. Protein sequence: CASSSYPQHF.

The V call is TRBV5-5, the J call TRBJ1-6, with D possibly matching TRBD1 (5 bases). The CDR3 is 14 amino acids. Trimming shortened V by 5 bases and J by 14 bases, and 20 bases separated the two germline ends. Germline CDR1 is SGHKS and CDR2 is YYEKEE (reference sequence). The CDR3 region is CASRGLRDGPTLHF. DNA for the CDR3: TGTGCCAGCAGGGGACTCCGGGACGGACCTACCCTCCACTTT.

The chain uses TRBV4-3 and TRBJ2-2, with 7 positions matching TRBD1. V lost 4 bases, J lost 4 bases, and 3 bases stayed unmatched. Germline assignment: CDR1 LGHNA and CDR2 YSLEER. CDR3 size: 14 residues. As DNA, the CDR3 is TGCGCCAGCAGCCTGGGACAGAGCACCGGGGAGCTGTTTTTT. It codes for CASSLGQSTGELFF.

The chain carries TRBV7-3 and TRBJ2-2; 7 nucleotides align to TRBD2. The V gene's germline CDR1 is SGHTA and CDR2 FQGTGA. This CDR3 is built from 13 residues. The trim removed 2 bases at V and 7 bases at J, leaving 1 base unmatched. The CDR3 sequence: CASSLGEGGELFF. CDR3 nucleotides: TGTGCCAGCAGCTTAGGGGAGGGCGGGGAGCTGTTTTTT.

As DNA, the CDR3 is TGTGCCAGCAGCTACAGGGGGAACACCGGGGAGCTGTTTTTT. Protein sequence: CASSYRGNTGELFF. V gene TRBV11-3 combines with J gene TRBJ2-2; TRBD1 matches 7 bases. This CDR3 comprises 14 residues. J gave up 1 base and V 4 bases, and 0 bases lay outside the gene matches. Germline V gene data show CDR1 as SGHNT and CDR2 as YENEEA.

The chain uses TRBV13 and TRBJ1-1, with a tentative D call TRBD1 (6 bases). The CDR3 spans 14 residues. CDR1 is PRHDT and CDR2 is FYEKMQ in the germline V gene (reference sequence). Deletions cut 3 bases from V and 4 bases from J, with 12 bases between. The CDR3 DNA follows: TGTGCCAGCAGCTTGACAGGAAAGGCCACTGAAGCTTTCTTT. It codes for CASSLTGKATEAFF.

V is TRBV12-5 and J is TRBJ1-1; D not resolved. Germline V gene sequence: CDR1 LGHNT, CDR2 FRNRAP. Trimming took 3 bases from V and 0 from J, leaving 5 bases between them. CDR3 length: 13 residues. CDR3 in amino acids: CASGFGMNTEAFF. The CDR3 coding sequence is TGTGCTAGTGGTTTCGGGATGAACACTGAAGCTTTCTTT.

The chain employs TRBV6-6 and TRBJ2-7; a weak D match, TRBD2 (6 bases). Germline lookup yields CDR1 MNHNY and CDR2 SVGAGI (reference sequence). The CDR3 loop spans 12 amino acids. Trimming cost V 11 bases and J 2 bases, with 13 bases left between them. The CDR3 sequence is CAGGIVPYEQYF. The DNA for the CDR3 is TGTGCCGGCGGGATCGTCCCCTACGAGCAGTACTTC.

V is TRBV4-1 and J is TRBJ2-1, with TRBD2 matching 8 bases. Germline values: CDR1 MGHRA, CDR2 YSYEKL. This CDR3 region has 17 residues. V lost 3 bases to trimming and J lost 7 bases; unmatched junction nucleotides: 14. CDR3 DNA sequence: TGCGCCAGCAGCCAGCGCCCCCTTGGGAGCGGGAGTAATGAGCAGTTCTTC. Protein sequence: CASSQRPLGSGSNEQFF.

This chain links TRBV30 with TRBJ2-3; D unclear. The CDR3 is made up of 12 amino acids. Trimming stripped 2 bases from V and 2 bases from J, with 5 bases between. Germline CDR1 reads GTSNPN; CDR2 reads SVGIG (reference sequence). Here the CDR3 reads CAWSPLTDTQYF. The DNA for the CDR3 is TGTGCCTGGAGTCCCCTCACAGATACGCAGTATTTT. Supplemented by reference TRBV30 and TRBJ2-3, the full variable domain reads SQTIHQWPATLVQPVGSPLSLECTVEGTSNPNLYWYRQAAGRGLQLLFYSVGIGQISSEVPQNLSASRPQDRQFILSSKKLLLSDSGFYLCAWSPLTDTQYFGPGTRLTVL.

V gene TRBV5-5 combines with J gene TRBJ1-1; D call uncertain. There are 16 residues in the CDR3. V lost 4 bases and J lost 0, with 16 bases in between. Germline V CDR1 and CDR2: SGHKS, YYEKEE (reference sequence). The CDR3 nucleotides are TGTGCCAGCAGCCAACGATCGACACCTATGAACACTGAAGCTTTCTTT. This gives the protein CASSQRSTPMNTEAFF. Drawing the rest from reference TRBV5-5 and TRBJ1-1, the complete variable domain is DAGVTQSPTHLIKTRGQQVTLRCSPISGHKSVSWYQQVLGQGPQFIFQYYEKEERGRGNFPDRFSARQFPNYSSELNVNALLLGDSALYLCASSQRSTPMNTEAFFGQGTRLTVV.

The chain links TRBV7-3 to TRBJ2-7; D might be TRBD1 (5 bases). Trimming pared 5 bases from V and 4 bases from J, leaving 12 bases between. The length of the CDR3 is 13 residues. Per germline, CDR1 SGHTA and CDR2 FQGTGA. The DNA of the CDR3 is TGTGCCAGCAGCCCACAGGAAGGATACGAGCAGTACTTC. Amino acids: CASSPQEGYEQYF.

CDR3 in DNA: TGCGCCAGCAGCTTGATGGTCGGGGGAGGGCAAGAGACCCAGTACTTC. Translating gives CASSLMVGGGQETQYF. V is TRBV5-1 and J is TRBJ2-5; 7 nucleotides agree with TRBD2. The germline V gene encodes CDR1 SGHRS and CDR2 YFSETQ. The CDR3 has 16 amino acids. The V and J ends lost 1 base and 2 bases, in that order; junction bases with no gene match: 8.

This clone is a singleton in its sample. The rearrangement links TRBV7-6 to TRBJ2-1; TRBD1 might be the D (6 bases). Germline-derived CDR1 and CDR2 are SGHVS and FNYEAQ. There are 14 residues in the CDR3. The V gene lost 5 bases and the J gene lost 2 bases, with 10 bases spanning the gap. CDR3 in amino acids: CASSESGAYNEQFF. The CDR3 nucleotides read TGTGCCAGCAGCGAATCAGGGGCCTACAATGAGCAGTTCTTC. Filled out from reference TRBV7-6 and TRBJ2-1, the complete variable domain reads GAGVSQSPRYKVTKRGQDVALRCDPISGHVSLYWYRQALGQGPEFLTYFNYEAQQDKSGLPNDRFSAERPEGSISTLTIQRTEQRDSAMYRCASSESGAYNEQFFGPGTRLTVL.